This section outlines one TCR beta chain sequence together with its context. What it recognizes is unknown. This entry comes from a study of OX40 agonist ivuxolimab in advanced cancers. Broader study findings: At 0.1 to 3.0 mg/kg and by week 6, clonal expansion occurred in CD4+ and CD8+ blood T cells.

CDR1 is SGHRS and CDR2 is YFSETQ in the germline V gene. The CDR3 runs 14 residues. Trimming removed 1 base at V and 6 bases at J, with 10 bases between. Measured with immunoSEQ multiplex PCR; TCRdb has only the in-frame clones, and not every one. The sample shows tens of thousands of clones, around 85% of them seen only once. This chain connects TRBV5-1 to TRBJ1-4; D uncertain. This clonotype originated in an adult with an advanced solid tumor such as melanoma, head and neck, liver or kidney cancer. The material was CD4+ or CD8+ T cells sorted from blood, obtained in a trial of the OX40 agonist ivuxolimab. The CDR3 sequence is CASSLKRDDEKLFF. The CDR3 DNA reads as TGCGCCAGCAGCTTGAAGAGAGACGATGAAAAACTGTTTTTT. Supplemented by reference TRBV5-1 and TRBJ1-4, the full variable domain reads KAGVTQTPRYLIKTRGQQVTLSCSPISGHRSVSWYQQTPGQGLQFLFEYFSETQRNKGNFPGRFSGRQFSNSRSEMNVSTLELGDSALYLCASSLKRDDEKLFFGSGTQLSVL.